This is a list of T cell receptor beta chains from one sample in a study of blood T cell repertoires in COVID-19. Method: immunoSEQ multiplex PCR; TCRdb's copy keeps in-frame clones and lacks some. The repertoire holds over 150,000 clones, with 90% as singletons. Sequenced sample: peripheral blood. Source of these receptors: a man over 45 with acute or convalescent COVID-19. Both conserved end residues are trimmed from each CDR3.

j_call,v_call,cdr3_length,cdr3_aa
TRBJ2-5,TRBV10-3,11,AISLYKQETQY
TRBJ2-1,TRBV3-1/TRBV3-2,13,ASSQGAGAYNEQF
TRBJ1-2,TRBV3-1/TRBV3-2,12,ASSQGGSSYGYT
TRBJ2-2,TRBV6-5,12,ASSQGLTTGELF
TRBJ2-3,TRBV14,12,ASSPSGPWDTQY
TRBJ2-7,TRBV6-1,12,ASSEIREVYEQY
TRBJ2-3,TRBV28,12,ASSLSRPTDTQY
TRBJ1-5,TRBV6-6,12,ASSSGGSNQPQH
TRBJ1-5,TRBV30,12,AWSVRTGNQPQH
TRBJ1-6,TRBV28,12,ASRNRGQNSPLH
TRBJ2-3,TRBV4-2,13,ASRQAGLGTDTQY
TRBJ1-2,TRBV11-2,12,ASSSTGASYGYT
TRBJ2-2,TRBV4-3,12,ASSRRLLYGELF
TRBJ1-4,TRBV7-9,12,ASSLRETNEKLF
TRBJ2-7,TRBV10-2,12,ASTNRGNEYEQY
TRBJ1-5,TRBV11-2,11,ASSFGTYQPQH
TRBJ2-7,TRBV11-2,14,ASSATGTSGKLEQY
TRBJ2-3,TRBV12-3/TRBV12-4,10,ASSINRDTQY
TRBJ1-6,TRBV15,12,ATSRAGSNSPLH
TRBJ1-1,TRBV6-5,13,ASSYSGTVNTEAF
TRBJ2-1,TRBV24-1,10,ATSVGGNEQF
TRBJ2-1,TRBV2,13,ASSVGLATYNEQF